This TCR beta chain came from a study of post-analysis software for immune sequencing data. The TCR beta cDNA libraries contained unique molecular identifiers. Some 500,000 cDNA molecules came from roughly 1 to 10 million T cells. MiXCR, applied by TCRdb to the PCR reads, yields one record per CDR3 protein. The repertoire has approximately 730,000 distinct CDR3 sequences, roughly 30% of them found once; the top ten carry roughly 0.57%. Regarding this clonotype: Its antigen is unknown.

General study points: Compared against controls, patients with multiple sclerosis displayed significantly lower normalized Chao1 diversity.

The specimen was blood. This sequence was found in a girl aged 10 to 17 with multiple sclerosis.

The CDR3 DNA is TGCGCCAGCAGCCCGAGAATGGGACAGGGGAACACTGAAGCTTTCTTT. This codes for CASSPRMGQGNTEAFF. The chain couples TRBV5-1 to TRBJ1-1; the match to TRBD1 covers 9 bases. The CDR3 extends over 16 amino acids. After removal of 4 bases from V and 1 base from J, the junction contained 8 bases not matched to a gene. The germline V gene encodes CDR1 SGHRS and CDR2 YFSETQ. Together with reference TRBV5-1 and TRBJ1-1, the CDR3 gives the full variable domain: KAGVTQTPRYLIKTRGQQVTLSCSPISGHRSVSWYQQTPGQGLQFLFEYFSETQRNKGNFPGRFSGRQFSNSRSEMNVSTLELGDSALYLCASSPRMGQGNTEAFFGQGTRLTVV.